This T cell receptor beta chain was identified in a study of vaccination and CD4 T cells after COVID-19. For the study at large: Spike peptides, overlapping and drawn from SARS-CoV-2, HCoV-NL63, HCoV-OC43 and HCoV-229E, were used to stimulate cells.

Cultured CD4+ T cell DNA was sequenced using the Oncomine TCR Beta short-read assay. TCRdb recomputed calls from the PCR reads with MiXCR, one row per CDR3 protein. The sample has some 9,300 distinct CDR3 sequences, 51% seen once; the top ten hold about a fifth. Specified treatment: roughly nine-day PBMC culture with coronavirus spike peptide pools or control peptides (ViraFEST assay). ViraFEST relied on peptide pools to expand antigen-specific T cells; the TCRs were sequenced afterward. Notes on this clonotype: What it binds is not known.

This CDR3 region has 17 residues. V lost 7 bases to trimming and J lost 5 bases; unmatched junction nucleotides: 14. Germline V lookup: CDR1 MNHNS, CDR2 SASEGT. The sequence was obtained from a human donor who had recovered from COVID-19. Sequenced input: CD4+ T cells from blood, cultured in vitro. The J gene is TRBJ2-1, the V gene TRBV6-1, with TRBD1 matching 10 bases. CDR3 loop: CASTKVTGGKVDNEQFF. The DNA for the CDR3 is TGTGCCAGCACCAAGGTGACAGGGGGCAAAGTAGACAATGAGCAGTTCTTC.